The rows below give T cell receptor beta chains drawn from one sample of a study of blood T cells in healthy people across ages. Via MiXCR, TCRdb re-called the 5' RACE reads, giving one row per CDR3 protein. The sample records about 780,000 distinct CDR3 sequences, roughly 24% being singletons. The data were also submitted as part of a second study, on T cells of mothers and their children.

Sequencing was performed on blood. The origin of the receptors is a boy aged 5 to 17 in good health. Both conserved end residues are part of each CDR3.

CSARPAPGQGDRGYTF	TRBJ1-2	TRBV20-1
CASSEWWGALDGYTF	TRBJ1-2	TRBV25-1
CSVGGQAGTEAFF	TRBJ1-1	TRBV29-1
CASSQASGGEQTQYF	TRBJ2-5	TRBV4-1
CASSGTDLKGTEQYF	TRBJ2-5	TRBV5-1
CASSQVAVEQFF	TRBJ2-1	TRBV3-1
CASHPGTVRSYEQCF	TRBJ2-1	TRBV6-2/TRBV6-3
CAALRVPYEQYF	TRBJ2-7	TRBV28
CASSVETGGPYEQYF	.	TRBV9
CSAIHQETQYF	TRBJ2-5	TRBV20-1
CASSRGGDVDEQFF	.	TRBV7-3
CAISEPTESNEKLFF	TRBJ1-4	TRBV10-3
CSATDSSNQPQHF	TRBJ1-5	TRBV20-1
CASSLTRERRVCLGYTF	TRBJ1-2	TRBV21-1
CASSLGTISYEQYF	TRBJ2-7	TRBV28
CSARESRASDGYTF	TRBJ1-2	TRBV20-1
CASSFPFGATEAFF	TRBJ1-1	TRBV11-2
CASSYASPYGTDTQYF	TRBJ2-3	TRBV6-5
CASSQELNSYEQYF	TRBJ2-7	TRBV3-1
CASVSAGEKLFF	TRBJ1-4	TRBV3-1
CASSQDSGDTIYF	TRBJ1-3	TRBV14
CASSFSDTLGAFF	TRBJ1-1	TRBV11-2
CATSPVLAGVEEQFF	.	TRBV24-1
CASSRDGSYNEQFF	TRBJ2-1	TRBV7-3
CASSYSGTGQETQYF	TRBJ2-5	TRBV6-5
CASSEERTAETQYF	.	TRBV2
CAIREQGSAGNTIYF	TRBJ1-3	TRBV10-3
CSARDRLAGWRETQYF	TRBJ2-5	TRBV20-1
CAGGRSQETQYF	TRBJ2-5	TRBV6-5
CASSLWNSGANVLTF	TRBJ2-6	TRBV7-9
CASSLFLADTQYF	TRBJ2-3	TRBV12-3/TRBV12-4
CAWSVLAGVTDTQYF	TRBJ2-3	TRBV30
CSARSTDYNEKLFF	TRBJ1-4	TRBV20-1
CASSLRDRSFATNEKLFF	TRBJ1-4	TRBV7-6
CASSPRKEGNEQFF	TRBJ2-1	TRBV11-2
CASSVTGWTDTQYF	TRBJ2-3	TRBV9
CASSLGTPSSGNTIYF	TRBJ1-3	TRBV5-1
CASKRSRGTIETQYF	TRBJ2-5	TRBV28
CASSSLLGTGELFF	TRBJ2-2	TRBV7-3
CAWSRLLAGVGNEQFF	TRBJ2-1	TRBV30
CASSSGLASETQYF	TRBJ2-5	TRBV7-2
CAGGTRDRETPSTDTQYF	TRBJ2-3	TRBV7-9